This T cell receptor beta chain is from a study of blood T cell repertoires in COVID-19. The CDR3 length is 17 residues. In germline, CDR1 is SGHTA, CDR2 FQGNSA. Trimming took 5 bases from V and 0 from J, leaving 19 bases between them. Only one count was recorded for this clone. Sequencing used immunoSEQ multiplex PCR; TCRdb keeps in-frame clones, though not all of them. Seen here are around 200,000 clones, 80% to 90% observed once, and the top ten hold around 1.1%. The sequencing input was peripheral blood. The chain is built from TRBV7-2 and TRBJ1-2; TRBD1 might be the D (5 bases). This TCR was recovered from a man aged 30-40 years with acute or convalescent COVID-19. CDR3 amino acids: CASSGTRWGSTNYGYTF. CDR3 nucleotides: TGTGCCAGCAGCGGCACCCGATGGGGCAGCACTAACTATGGCTACACCTTC.